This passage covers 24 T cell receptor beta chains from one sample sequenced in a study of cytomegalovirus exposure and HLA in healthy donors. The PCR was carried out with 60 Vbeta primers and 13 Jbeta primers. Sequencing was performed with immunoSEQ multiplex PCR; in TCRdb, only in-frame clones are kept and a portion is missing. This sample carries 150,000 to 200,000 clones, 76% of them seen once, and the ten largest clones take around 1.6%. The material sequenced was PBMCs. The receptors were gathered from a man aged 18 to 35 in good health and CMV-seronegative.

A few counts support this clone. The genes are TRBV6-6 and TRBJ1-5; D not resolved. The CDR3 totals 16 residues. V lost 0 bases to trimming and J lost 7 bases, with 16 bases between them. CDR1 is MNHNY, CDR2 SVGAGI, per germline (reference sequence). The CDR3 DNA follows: TGTGCCAGCAGTTACTCGGCGGGAGGCTCGTGGCAGCCCCAGCATTTT. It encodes CASSYSAGGSWQPQHF.

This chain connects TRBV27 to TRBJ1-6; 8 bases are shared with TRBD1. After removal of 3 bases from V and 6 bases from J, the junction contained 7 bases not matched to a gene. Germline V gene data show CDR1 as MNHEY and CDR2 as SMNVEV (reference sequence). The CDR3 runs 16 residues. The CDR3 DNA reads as TGTGCCAGCAGTTTCGGACAGGGACCTTTTAATTCACCCCTCCACTTT. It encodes CASSFGQGPFNSPLHF.

CDR3 residues: CAWSVRGGTGELFF. The CDR3 DNA sequence: TGTGCCTGGAGTGTACGGGGGGGGACCGGGGAGCTGTTTTTT. The chain uses TRBV30 and TRBJ2-2; 8 positions match TRBD2. The junction had 2 bases not matched to a gene; V was cut back by 0 bases and J by 5 bases. Germline assignment: CDR1 GTSNPN and CDR2 SVGIG (reference sequence). CDR3 length: 14 residues.

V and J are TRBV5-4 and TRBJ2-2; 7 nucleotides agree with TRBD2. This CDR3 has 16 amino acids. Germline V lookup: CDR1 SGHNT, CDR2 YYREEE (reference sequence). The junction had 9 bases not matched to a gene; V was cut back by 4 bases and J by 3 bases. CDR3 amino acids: CASSPTTAGDTGELFF. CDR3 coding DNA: TGTGCCAGCAGCCCGACTACTGCGGGAGACACCGGGGAGCTGTTTTTT.

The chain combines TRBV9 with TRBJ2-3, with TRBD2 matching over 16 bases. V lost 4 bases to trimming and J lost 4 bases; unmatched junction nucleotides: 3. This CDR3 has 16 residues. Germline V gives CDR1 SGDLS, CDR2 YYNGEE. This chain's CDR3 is CASSTGTSGGADTQYF. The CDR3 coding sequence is TGTGCCAGCAGCACCGGGACTAGCGGGGGGGCAGATACGCAGTATTTT.

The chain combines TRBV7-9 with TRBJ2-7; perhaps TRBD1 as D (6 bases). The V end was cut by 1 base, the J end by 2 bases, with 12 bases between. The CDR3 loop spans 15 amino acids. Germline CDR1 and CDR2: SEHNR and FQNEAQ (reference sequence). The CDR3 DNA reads TGTGCCAGCAGCTTAGGCCCCGGGACACCCTACGAGCAGTACTTC. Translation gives CASSLGPGTPYEQYF.

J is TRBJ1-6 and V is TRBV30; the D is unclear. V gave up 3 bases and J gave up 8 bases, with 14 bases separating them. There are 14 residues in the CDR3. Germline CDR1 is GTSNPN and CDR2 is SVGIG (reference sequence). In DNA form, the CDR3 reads TGTGCCTGGAGCGCCCAGGTTGGGTATTCACCCCTCCACTTT. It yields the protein CAWSAQVGYSPLHF.

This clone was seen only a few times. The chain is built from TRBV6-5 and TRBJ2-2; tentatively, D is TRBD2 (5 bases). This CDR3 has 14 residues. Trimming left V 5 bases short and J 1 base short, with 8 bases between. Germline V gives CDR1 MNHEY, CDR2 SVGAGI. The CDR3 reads CASSRAGNTGELFF. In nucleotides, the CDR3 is TGTGCCAGCAGTCGCGCGGGGAACACCGGGGAGCTGTTTTTT.

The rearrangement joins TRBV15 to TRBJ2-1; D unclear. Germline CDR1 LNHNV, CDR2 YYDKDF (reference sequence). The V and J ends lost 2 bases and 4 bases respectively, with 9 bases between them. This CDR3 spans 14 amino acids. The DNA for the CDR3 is TGTGCCACCAGCAGAAGCCAGGTTTACAATGAGCAGTTCTTC. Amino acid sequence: CATSRSQVYNEQFF.

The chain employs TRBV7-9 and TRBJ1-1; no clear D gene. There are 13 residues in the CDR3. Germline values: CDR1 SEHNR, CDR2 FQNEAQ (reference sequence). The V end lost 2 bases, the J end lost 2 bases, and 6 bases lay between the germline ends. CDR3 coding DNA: TGTGCCAGCAGCTTAACTTCAAACACTGAAGCTTTCTTT. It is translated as CASSLTSNTEAFF. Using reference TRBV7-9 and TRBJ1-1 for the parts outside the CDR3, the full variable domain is DTGVSQNPRHKITKRGQNVTFRCDPISEHNRLYWYRQTLGQGPEFLTYFQNEAQLEKSRLLSDRFSAERPKGSFSTLEIQRTEQGDSAMYLCASSLTSNTEAFFGQGTRLTVV.

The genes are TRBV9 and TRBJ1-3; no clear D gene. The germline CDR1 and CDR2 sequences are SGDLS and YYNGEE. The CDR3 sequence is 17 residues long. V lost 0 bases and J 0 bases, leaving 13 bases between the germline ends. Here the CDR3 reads CASSVGPPGSSGNTIYF. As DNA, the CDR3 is TGTGCCAGCAGCGTAGGGCCTCCTGGCAGCTCTGGAAACACCATATATTTT.

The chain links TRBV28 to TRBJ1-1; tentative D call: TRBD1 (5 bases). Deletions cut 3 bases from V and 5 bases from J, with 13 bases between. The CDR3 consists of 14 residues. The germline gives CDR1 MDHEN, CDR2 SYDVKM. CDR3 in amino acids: CASSFGQGGTEAFF. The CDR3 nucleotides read TGTGCCAGCAGTTTTGGGCAGGGAGGGACTGAAGCTTTCTTT.

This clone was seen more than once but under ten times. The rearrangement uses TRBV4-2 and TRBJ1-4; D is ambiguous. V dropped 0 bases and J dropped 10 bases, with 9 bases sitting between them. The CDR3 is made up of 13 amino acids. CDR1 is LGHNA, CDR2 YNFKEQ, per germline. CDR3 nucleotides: TGTGCCAGCAGCCAAGATCTATTTGGAAAACTGTTTTTT. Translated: CASSQDLFGKLFF.

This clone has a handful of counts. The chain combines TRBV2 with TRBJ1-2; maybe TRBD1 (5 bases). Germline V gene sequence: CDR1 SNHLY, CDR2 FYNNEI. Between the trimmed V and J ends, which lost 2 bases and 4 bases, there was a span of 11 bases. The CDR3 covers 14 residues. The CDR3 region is CASSESQGGYGYTF. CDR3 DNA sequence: TGTGCCAGCAGTGAATCGCAGGGAGGCTATGGCTACACCTTC.

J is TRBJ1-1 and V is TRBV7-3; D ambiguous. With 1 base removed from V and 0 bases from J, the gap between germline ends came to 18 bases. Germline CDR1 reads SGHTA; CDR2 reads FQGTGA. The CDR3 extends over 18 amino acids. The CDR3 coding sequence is TGTGCCAGCAGCTTAATAGGTGGGCGGGATGGTATGAACACTGAAGCTTTCTTT. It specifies CASSLIGGRDGMNTEAFF.

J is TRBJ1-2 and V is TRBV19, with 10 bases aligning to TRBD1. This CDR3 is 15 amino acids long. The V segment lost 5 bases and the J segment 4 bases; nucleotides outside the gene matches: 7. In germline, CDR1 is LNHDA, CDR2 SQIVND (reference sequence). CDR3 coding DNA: TGTGCCAGTAGTCCCAGGGACAGGGGTACCTATGGCTACACCTTC. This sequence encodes CASSPRDRGTYGYTF.

For the CDR3, the DNA is TGTGCCAGCAGCGCGAGCCTGAACACCGGGGAGCTGTTTTTT. This encodes CASSASLNTGELFF. V and J are TRBV9 and TRBJ2-2, with D unresolved. This CDR3 comprises 14 residues. From germline, CDR1 is SGDLS and CDR2 YYNGEE. V lost 3 bases, J lost 1 base, and 7 bases lay in between.

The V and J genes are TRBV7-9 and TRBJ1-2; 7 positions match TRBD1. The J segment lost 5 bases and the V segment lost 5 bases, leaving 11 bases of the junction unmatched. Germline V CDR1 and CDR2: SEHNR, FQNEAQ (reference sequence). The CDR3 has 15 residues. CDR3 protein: CASSAYSDRAYGYTF. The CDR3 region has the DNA TGTGCCAGCAGCGCCTACTCCGACAGGGCATATGGCTACACCTTC.

This CDR3 reads CASRSQALNTEAFF. CDR3 coding DNA: TGTGCAAGTCGCTCCCAGGCTTTGAACACTGAAGCTTTCTTT. The chain has TRBV12-2 and TRBJ1-1; the table gives TRBD1 as D, unverified against the DNA. TRBV12-2 is labeled a pseudogene. The CDR3 is 14 amino acids.

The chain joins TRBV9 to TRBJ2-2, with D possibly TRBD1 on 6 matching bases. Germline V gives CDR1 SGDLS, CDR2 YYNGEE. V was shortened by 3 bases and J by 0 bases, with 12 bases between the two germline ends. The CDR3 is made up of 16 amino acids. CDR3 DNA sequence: TGTGCCAGCAGCGCCAGAGGGGACACGAACACCGGGGAGCTGTTTTTT. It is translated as CASSARGDTNTGELFF.

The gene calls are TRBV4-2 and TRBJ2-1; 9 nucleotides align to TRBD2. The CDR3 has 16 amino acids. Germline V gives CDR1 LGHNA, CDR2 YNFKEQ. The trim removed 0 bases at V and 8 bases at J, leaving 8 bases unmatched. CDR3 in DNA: TGTGCCAGCAGCCAAGAGACGAGCGGGAGGCCTGATGAGCAGTTCTTC. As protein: CASSQETSGRPDEQFF.

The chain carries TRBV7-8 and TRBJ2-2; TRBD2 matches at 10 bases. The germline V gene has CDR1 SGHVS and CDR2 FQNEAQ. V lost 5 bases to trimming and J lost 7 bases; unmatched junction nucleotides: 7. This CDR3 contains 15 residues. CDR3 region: CASSALAGAGGELFF. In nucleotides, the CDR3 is TGTGCCAGCAGCGCCCTAGCGGGGGCGGGCGGGGAGCTGTTTTTT.

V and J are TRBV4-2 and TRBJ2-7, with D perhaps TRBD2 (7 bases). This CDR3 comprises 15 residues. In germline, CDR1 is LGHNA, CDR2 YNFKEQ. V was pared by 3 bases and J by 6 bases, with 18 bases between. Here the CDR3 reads CASSQGVGGGLEQYF. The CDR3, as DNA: TGTGCCAGCAGCCAGGGAGTTGGGGGGGGCCTCGAGCAGTACTTC.

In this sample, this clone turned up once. The chain's CDR3 is CATTIGIGEKLFF. The CDR3 DNA follows: TGTGCCACTACGATCGGGATAGGGGAAAAACTGTTTTTT. J is TRBJ1-4 and V is TRBV7-9; no clear D. V was trimmed by 10 bases and J by 8 bases, leaving 17 bases between them. The germline gives CDR1 SEHNR, CDR2 FQNEAQ (reference sequence). The CDR3 covers 13 residues.